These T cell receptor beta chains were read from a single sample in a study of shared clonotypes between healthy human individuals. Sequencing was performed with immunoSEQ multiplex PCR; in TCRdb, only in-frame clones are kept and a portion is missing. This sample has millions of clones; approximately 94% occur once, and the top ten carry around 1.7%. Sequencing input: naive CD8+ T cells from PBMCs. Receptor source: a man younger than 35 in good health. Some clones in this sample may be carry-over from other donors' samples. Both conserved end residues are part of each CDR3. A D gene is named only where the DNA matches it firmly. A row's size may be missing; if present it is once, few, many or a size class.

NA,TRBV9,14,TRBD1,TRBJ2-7,CASSVGGQVSEQYF,TGTGCCAGCAGCGTAGGTGGACAGGTTTCCGAGCAGTACTTC
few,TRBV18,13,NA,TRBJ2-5,CASSPGNQETQYF,TGTGCCAGCTCACCAGGGAACCAAGAGACCCAGTACTTC
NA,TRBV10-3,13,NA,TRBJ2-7,CAISESRENEQYF,TGTGCCATCAGTGAGTCGAGGGAAAACGAGCAGTACTTC
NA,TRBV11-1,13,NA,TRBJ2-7,CASSLAAGFEQYF,TGTGCCAGCAGCTTAGCGGCGGGATTCGAGCAGTACTTC
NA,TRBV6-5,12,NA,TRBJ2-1,CASSLDLNEQFF,TGTGCCAGCAGCTTAGACCTCAATGAGCAGTTCTTC
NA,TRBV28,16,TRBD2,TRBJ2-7,CASSNPITSGRYEQYF,TGTGCCAGCAGTAATCCCATAACTAGCGGGAGATACGAGCAGTACTTC
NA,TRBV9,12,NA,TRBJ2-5,CASSAEGETQYF,TGTGCCAGCAGCGCCGAGGGGGAGACCCAGTACTTC
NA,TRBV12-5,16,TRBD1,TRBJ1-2,CASGPPHPGQGGGYTF,TGTGCTAGTGGTCCCCCCCACCCGGGACAGGGAGGCGGCTACACCTTC
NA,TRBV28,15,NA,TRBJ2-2,CASALGGAGTGELFF,TGTGCCAGCGCTCTGGGGGGCGCGGGCACCGGGGAGCTGTTTTTT
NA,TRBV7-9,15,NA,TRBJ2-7,CASSARWNNGYEQYF,TGTGCCAGCAGCGCCCGGTGGAACAACGGTTACGAGCAGTACTTC
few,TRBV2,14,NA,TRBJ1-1,CASSEGPGRSEAFF,TGTGCCAGCAGTGAGGGACCGGGGAGAAGTGAAGCTTTCTTT
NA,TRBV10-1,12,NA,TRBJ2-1,CASSFSGNEQFF,TGCGCCAGCAGTTTTAGTGGGAATGAGCAGTTCTTC
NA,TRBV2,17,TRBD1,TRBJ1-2,CASSAPGQGVPGYGYTF,TGTGCCAGCAGTGCACCGGGACAGGGTGTCCCGGGCTATGGCTACACCTTC
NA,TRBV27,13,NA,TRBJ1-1,CASSEVGNTEAFF,TGTGCCAGCAGTGAGGTGGGGAACACTGAAGCTTTCTTT
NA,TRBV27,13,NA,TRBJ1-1,CASRTGGSAEAFF,TGTGCCAGCAGGACGGGGGGGTCAGCTGAAGCTTTCTTT
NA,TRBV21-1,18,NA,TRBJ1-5,CASTIRGPKKKRLQPQHF,TGTGCCAGCACCATCAGGGGACCCAAGAAAAAACGGTTACAGCCCCAGCATTTT
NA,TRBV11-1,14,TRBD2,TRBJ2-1,CASSLSLAGDEQFF,TGTGCCAGCAGCTTATCACTAGCGGGCGATGAGCAGTTCTTC
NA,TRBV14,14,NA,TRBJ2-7,CASRKTGEGYEQYF,TGTGCCAGCAGAAAAACAGGGGAGGGCTACGAGCAGTACTTC
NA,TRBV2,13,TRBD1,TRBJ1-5,CASRTGLNQPQHF,TGTGCCAGCAGGACAGGGTTGAATCAGCCCCAGCATTTT
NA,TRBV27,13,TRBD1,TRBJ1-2,CASSLIGGNGYTF,TGTGCCAGCAGTTTAATAGGGGGCAATGGCTACACCTTC
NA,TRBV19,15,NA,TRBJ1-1,CASSMVPGVNTEAFF,TGTGCCAGTAGTATGGTCCCAGGGGTGAACACTGAAGCTTTCTTT
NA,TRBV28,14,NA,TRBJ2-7,CASSQSLVVGEQYF,TGTGCCAGCAGCCAGTCCCTCGTCGTCGGCGAGCAGTACTTC
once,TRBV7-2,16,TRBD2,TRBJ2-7,CASSQTLAGISYEQYF,TGTGCCAGCAGCCAAACTCTAGCGGGAATTTCCTACGAGCAGTACTTC
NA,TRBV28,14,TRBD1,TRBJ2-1,CASSPDRERNEQFF,TGTGCCAGCAGCCCTGACAGGGAACGCAATGAGCAGTTCTTC
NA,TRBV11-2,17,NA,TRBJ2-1,CASSFGLASLVYNEQFF,TGTGCCAGCAGCTTCGGTTTGGCGTCCCTTGTCTACAATGAGCAGTTCTTC
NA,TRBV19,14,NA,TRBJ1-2,CASSMPGTSYGYTF,TGTGCCAGTAGTATGCCCGGGACTTCGTATGGCTACACCTTC
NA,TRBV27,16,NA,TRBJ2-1,CASSGKSMSSYNEQFF,TGTGCCAGCAGTGGTAAGTCGATGAGCTCCTACAATGAGCAGTTCTTC
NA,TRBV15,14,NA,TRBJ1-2,CATSRPRDNYGYTF,TGTGCCACCAGCAGACCCCGGGACAACTATGGCTACACCTTC
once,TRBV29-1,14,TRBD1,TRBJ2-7,CSVADRERSYEQYF,TGCAGCGTTGCCGACAGGGAGAGATCCTACGAGCAGTACTTC
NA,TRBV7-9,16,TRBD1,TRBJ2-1,CASSLSTGAPFHEQFF,TGTGCCAGCAGCTTATCGACAGGGGCGCCCTTCCATGAGCAGTTCTTC
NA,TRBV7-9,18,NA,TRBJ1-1,CASRLPPGYYLSDTEAFF,TGTGCCAGCAGACTACCCCCGGGGTATTATTTATCGGACACTGAAGCTTTCTTT
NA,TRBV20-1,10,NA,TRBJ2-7,CSASSHAPYF,TGCAGTGCTAGCAGCCACGCGCCGTACTTC
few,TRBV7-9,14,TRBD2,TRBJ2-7,CASSSAGELYEQYF,TGTGCCAGCAGCTCGGCGGGAGAGTTGTACGAGCAGTACTTC
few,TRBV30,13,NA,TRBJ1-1,CAWSPSGPDEAFF,TGTGCCTGGAGTCCCTCGGGGCCGGACGAAGCTTTCTTT
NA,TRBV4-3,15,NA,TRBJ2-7,CASSQGRGGSYEQYF,TGCGCCAGCAGCCAAGGTCGGGGCGGCTCCTACGAGCAGTACTTC
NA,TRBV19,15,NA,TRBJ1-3,CASTPPGATGNTIYF,TGTGCCAGTACCCCCCCAGGCGCCACTGGAAACACCATATATTTT
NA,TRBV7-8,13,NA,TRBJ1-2,CASSPSATYGYTF,TGTGCCAGCAGCCCATCGGCCACCTATGGCTACACCTTC
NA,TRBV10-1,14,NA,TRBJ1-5,CASREPGRPQPQHF,TGCGCCAGCAGGGAGCCGGGGAGGCCTCAGCCCCAGCATTTT
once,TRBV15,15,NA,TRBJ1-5,CATSRDSAGNQPQHF,TGTGCCACCAGCAGAGATTCGGCAGGCAATCAGCCCCAGCATTTT
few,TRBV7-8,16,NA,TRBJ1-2,CASSLVPGNSLKGYTF,TGTGCCAGCAGCTTAGTTCCGGGGAACTCTCTGAAGGGCTACACCTTC
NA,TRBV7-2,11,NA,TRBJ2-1,CASGPIGEQFF,TGTGCCAGCGGACCCATCGGTGAGCAGTTCTTC
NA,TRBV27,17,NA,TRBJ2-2,CASSLATYFEDTGELFF,TGTGCCAGCAGCTTAGCGACATATTTTGAGGACACCGGGGAGCTGTTTTTT
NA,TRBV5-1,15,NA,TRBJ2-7,CASSLEGGSSYEQYF,TGCGCCAGCAGCTTGGAAGGGGGTAGCTCCTACGAGCAGTACTTC
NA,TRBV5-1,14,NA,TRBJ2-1,CASSLSHRRPEQFF,TGCGCCAGCAGCTTGAGTCACCGACGGCCTGAGCAGTTCTTC
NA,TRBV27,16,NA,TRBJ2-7,CASSLSFGQRGYEQYF,TGTGCCAGCAGTTTATCGTTTGGGCAGCGAGGGTACGAGCAGTACTTC
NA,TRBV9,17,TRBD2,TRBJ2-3,CASSLPESGGAFLTQYF,TGTGCCAGCAGCCTCCCGGAGAGCGGGGGGGCTTTTCTTACGCAGTATTTT
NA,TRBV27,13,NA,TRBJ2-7,CASSPTNTYEQYF,TGTGCCAGCTCCCCAACCAACACCTACGAGCAGTACTTC
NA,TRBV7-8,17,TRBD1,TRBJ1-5,CASSLGAGGSRNQPQHF,TGTGCCAGCAGCTTAGGAGCAGGGGGGTCTCGCAATCAGCCCCAGCATTTT
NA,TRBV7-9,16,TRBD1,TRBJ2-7,CASSLAPGQRTYEQYF,TGTGCCAGCAGCTTAGCCCCGGGACAGAGGACCTACGAGCAGTACTTC